These T cell receptor beta chains were read from a single sample in a study of T cell changes during pregnancy in multiple sclerosis. The repertoire was sequenced with immunoSEQ multiplex PCR; TCRdb's copy has only in-frame clones and lacks some. Altogether fewer than 75,000 clones are present, roughly 92% being singletons, with the ten largest covering 1.4%. The specimen comprised peripheral blood, sampled in the second trimester of pregnancy. These receptors were collected from a female donor with multiple sclerosis, enrolled in a pregnancy study. The CDR3 runs from the conserved cysteine through the conserved F or W. D genes are given only for firm matches. Only part of the rows carry a size: once, few, many, or a class if the clone is expanded.

>TRBJ2-7|TRBD1|NA|TRBV6-5
TGTGCCAGCAGTTACTCGGGGACAGGGGGCTCCTACGAGCAGTACTTC
CASSYSGTGGSYEQYF
>TRBJ1-1|NA|NA|TRBV7-6
TGTGCCAGCAGCCGGGATCAGATGAACACTGAAGCTTTCTTT
CASSRDQMNTEAFF
>TRBJ1-1|TRBD1|NA|TRBV5-6
TGTGCCAGCAGCTCACGACGAACCTCCGGGACAGCAGGTGAAGCTTTCTTT
CASSSRRTSGTAGEAFF
>TRBJ1-2|NA|once|TRBV18
TGTGCCAGCTCACCACCGAACAGCATTTATGGCTACACCTTC
CASSPPNSIYGYTF
>TRBJ2-3|TRBD2|NA|TRBV6-6
TGTGCCAGCACCTGGGAGGGTACGCAGTATTTT
CASTWEGTQYF
>TRBJ1-1|NA|NA|TRBV19
TGTGCCAGTAGTTATAAAGGAAGCGGGGGGGGAATTTCTTTCTTT
CASSYKGSGGGISFF
>TRBJ2-7|TRBD2|NA|TRBV6-1
TGTGCCAGCAGGTCCGGTAGGGAGGGGAGCGAGCAGTACTTC
CASRSGREGSEQYF
>TRBJ2-5|TRBD2|NA|TRBV5-1
TGCGCCAGCAGCTTGAATAGCGGGGTTCAAGAGACCCAGTACTTC
CASSLNSGVQETQYF
>TRBJ2-5|NA|NA|TRBV7-7
TGTGCCAGAACCTGGGCCGGGACCCAGTACTTC
CARTWAGTQYF
>TRBJ2-1|TRBD2|NA|TRBV6-1
TGTGCCAGCAGGAAGGGACTAGCGGGGGGAAATGAGCAGTTCTTC
CASRKGLAGGNEQFF
>TRBJ2-1|NA|NA|TRBV6-4
TGTGCCAGTACAGGGCCTACCTTCTACAATGAGCAGTTCTTC
CASTGPTFYNEQFF
>TRBJ1-1|NA|NA|TRBV18
TGTGCCAGCTCACCACAAATGGGCCATCCGCATTCTTTCTTT
CASSPQMGHPHSFF
>TRBJ2-3|NA|few|TRBV7-8
TGTGCCAGCAGCTTAGGGGATCGGGGGAGGACAGATACGCAGTATTTT
CASSLGDRGRTDTQYF
>TRBJ2-3|TRBD2|once|TRBV14
TGTGCCAGCAGCCCTAGCGGGGGGGCTGGTACGCAGTATTTT
CASSPSGGAGTQYF
>TRBJ1-2|TRBD1|NA|TRBV7-3
TGTGCCAGCAGCCCCGGGACAGGGGACTATGGCTACACCTTC
CASSPGTGDYGYTF
>TRBJ1-4|TRBD1|NA|TRBV28
TGTGCCAGCAGTTCCCTCGGGACAGGGGGTGAAAAACTGTTTTTT
CASSSLGTGGEKLFF
>TRBJ2-7|TRBD2|NA|TRBV10-3
TGTGCCATCAGTGAGTGGACTAGCGACTACGAGCAGTACTTC
CAISEWTSDYEQYF
>TRBJ1-3|NA|NA|TRBV5-6
TGTGCCAGCAGCGCAAGCCAGGGGTTCTTCTCTGGAAACACCATATATTTT
CASSASQGFFSGNTIYF
>TRBJ2-2|NA|once|TRBV4-1
TGCGCCAGCAGCCAAGACCTAACGGGGCGGGGGAACACCGGGGAGCTGTTTTTT
CASSQDLTGRGNTGELFF
>TRBJ2-5|TRBD1|NA|TRBV5-6
TGTGCCAGCAGCCGCACGGACAGGGGGTTGACAGAGACCCAGTACTTC
CASSRTDRGLTETQYF
>TRBJ1-2|TRBD1|NA|TRBV19
TGTGCCAGTACCGTTCGAAGGGGGCGGGATGGCTACACCTTC
CASTVRRGRDGYTF
>TRBJ1-2|TRBD1|NA|TRBV5-4
TGTGCCACGTACCGGGACAGGGAGATAATTGGCTACACCTTC
CATYRDREIIGYTF
>TRBJ2-5|TRBD2|NA|TRBV10-2
TGCGCCAGCAGTGTTGAAACTAGCGGATTTCAAGAGACCCAGTACTTC
CASSVETSGFQETQYF
>TRBJ2-2|TRBD2|NA|TRBV10-3
TGTGCCATCAGTGAGTCCCTAGCGGGGGTCATGAACACCGGGGAGCTGTTTTTT
CAISESLAGVMNTGELFF
>TRBJ1-1|NA|NA|TRBV6-6
TGTGCCAGCAGGGCGGTTGGAGCGAACACTGAAGCTTTCTTT
CASRAVGANTEAFF
>TRBJ1-6|TRBD1|NA|TRBV4-1
TGCGCCAGCACCTCCCCCGACAGGGATAATTCACCCCTCCACTTT
CASTSPDRDNSPLHF
>TRBJ1-1|NA|NA|TRBV7-3
TGTGCCAGCAGCCGACGGAGGAACACTGAAGCTTTCTTT
CASSRRRNTEAFF
>TRBJ2-2|NA|NA|TRBV7-6
TGTGCCAGCAGCCAAGGACTACTGGCGAACACCGGGGAGCTGTTTTTT
CASSQGLLANTGELFF
>TRBJ2-1|TRBD2|NA|TRBV10-3
TGTGCCGCCTCTAGCGGGGACGACAATGAGCAGTTCTTC
CAASSGDDNEQFF
>TRBJ1-2|NA|NA|TRBV7-9
TGTGCCAGCGTTAGTCAGGACTATGGCTACACCTTC
CASVSQDYGYTF
>TRBJ1-4|NA|NA|TRBV5-1
TGCGCCAGCAGTCTGGGGGCGTCTAATGAAAAACTGTTTTTT
CASSLGASNEKLFF
>TRBJ1-1|TRBD1|NA|TRBV4-2
TGTGCCAGCAGCCAAGATTGGGGGACAGTTCCCCCTGAAGCTTTCTTT
CASSQDWGTVPPEAFF
>TRBJ2-5|NA|NA|TRBV5-6
TGTGCCAGCAGCTTGCCAGGGGAGGGAGAGACCCAGTACTTC
CASSLPGEGETQYF
>TRBJ2-1|NA|NA|TRBV6-6
TGTGCCAGCAGTCCCAGCAATGAGCAGTTCTTC
CASSPSNEQFF
>TRBJ2-7|NA|NA|TRBV5-3
TGTGCCAGAAGAGGTTTGCGGGAGCAGTACTTC
CARRGLREQYF